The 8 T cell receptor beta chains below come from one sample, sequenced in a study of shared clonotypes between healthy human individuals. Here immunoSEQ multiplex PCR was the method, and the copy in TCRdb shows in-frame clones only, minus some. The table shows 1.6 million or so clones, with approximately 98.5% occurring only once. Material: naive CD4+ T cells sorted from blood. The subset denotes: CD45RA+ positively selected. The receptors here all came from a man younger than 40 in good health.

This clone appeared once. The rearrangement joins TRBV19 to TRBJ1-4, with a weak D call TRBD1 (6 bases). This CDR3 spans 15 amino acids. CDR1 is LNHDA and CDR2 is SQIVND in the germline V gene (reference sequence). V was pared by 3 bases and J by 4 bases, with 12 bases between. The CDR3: CASSIQGQYNEKLFF. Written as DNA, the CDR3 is TGTGCCAGTAGTATCCAAGGACAGTATAATGAAAAACTGTTTTTT.

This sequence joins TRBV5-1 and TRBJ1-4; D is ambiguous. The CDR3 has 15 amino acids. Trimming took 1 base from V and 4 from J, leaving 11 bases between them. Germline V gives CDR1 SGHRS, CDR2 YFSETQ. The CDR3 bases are TGCGCCAGCAGCTTGCGGGGTGCGGGTAATGAAAAACTGTTTTTT. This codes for CASSLRGAGNEKLFF.

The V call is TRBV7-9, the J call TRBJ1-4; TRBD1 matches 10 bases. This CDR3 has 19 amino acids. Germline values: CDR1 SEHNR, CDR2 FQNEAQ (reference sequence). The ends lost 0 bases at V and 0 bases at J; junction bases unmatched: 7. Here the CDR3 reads CASSLADRGRVSTNEKLFF. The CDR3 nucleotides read TGTGCCAGCAGCTTAGCTGACAGGGGGCGCGTGTCAACTAATGAAAAACTGTTTTTT.

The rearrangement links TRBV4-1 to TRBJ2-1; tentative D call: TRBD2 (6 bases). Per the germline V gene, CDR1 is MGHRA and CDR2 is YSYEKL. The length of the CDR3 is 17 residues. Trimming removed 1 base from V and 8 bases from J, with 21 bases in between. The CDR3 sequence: CASSQAHLALTAYEQFF. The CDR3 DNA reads TGCGCCAGCAGCCAAGCTCATCTAGCGTTAACCGCCTATGAGCAGTTCTTC.

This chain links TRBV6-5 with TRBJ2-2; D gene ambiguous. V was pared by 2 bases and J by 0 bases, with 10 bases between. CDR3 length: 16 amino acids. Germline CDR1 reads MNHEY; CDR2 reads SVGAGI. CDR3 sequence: CASSYGHLSNTGELFF. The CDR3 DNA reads TGTGCCAGCAGTTACGGGCACCTCTCGAACACCGGGGAGCTGTTTTTT.

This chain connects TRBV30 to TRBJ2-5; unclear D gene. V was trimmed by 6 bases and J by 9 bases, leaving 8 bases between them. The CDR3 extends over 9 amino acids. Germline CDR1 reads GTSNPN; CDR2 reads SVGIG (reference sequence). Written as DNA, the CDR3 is TGTGCCTGCTGCCTCGCCCAGTACTTC. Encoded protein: CACCLAQYF.

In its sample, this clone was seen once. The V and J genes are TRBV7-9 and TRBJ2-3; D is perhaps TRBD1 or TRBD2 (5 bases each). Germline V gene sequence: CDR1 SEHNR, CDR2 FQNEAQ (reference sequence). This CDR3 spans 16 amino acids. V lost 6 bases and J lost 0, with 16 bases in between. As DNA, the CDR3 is TGTGCCAGCAGGGGAGAGTCGGGACCAAGCACAGATACGCAGTATTTT. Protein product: CASRGESGPSTDTQYF.

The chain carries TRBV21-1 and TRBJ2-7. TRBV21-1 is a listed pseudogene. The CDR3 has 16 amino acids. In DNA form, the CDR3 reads TGTGCCAGCAGCTCACCGACCAGGACCCACTCCTACGAGCAGTACTTC. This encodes CASSSPTRTHSYEQYF.